The entry below gives a single TCR beta chain sequence along with its context. What it recognizes is unknown. The data belong to a study of response to subunit inactivated influenza vaccine. Study conclusions and caveats: The authors suggested that few new T cells are recruited per seasonal influenza vaccination.

MiXCR, run by TCRdb on the RT-PCR reads, gives a single entry per CDR3 protein. The data contain over 650,000 distinct CDR3 sequences, around a sixth of them singletons. Sequences were derived from PBMCs from blood, sampled 5 days after vaccination. The source of this sequence is a man over 45 who received an inactivated influenza vaccine.

The DNA of the CDR3 is TGTGCCAGCAGTGGGACCGGGGCAATCAATGAGCAGTTCTTC. This sequence encodes CASSGTGAINEQFF. This rearrangement joins TRBV6-2 or TRBV6-3 to TRBJ2-1, with D possibly being TRBD1 or TRBD2 (5 bases each). V gave up 5 bases and J gave up 6 bases, with 14 bases separating them. Germline CDR1 and CDR2: MNHEY and SVGEGT. The CDR3 consists of 14 residues.